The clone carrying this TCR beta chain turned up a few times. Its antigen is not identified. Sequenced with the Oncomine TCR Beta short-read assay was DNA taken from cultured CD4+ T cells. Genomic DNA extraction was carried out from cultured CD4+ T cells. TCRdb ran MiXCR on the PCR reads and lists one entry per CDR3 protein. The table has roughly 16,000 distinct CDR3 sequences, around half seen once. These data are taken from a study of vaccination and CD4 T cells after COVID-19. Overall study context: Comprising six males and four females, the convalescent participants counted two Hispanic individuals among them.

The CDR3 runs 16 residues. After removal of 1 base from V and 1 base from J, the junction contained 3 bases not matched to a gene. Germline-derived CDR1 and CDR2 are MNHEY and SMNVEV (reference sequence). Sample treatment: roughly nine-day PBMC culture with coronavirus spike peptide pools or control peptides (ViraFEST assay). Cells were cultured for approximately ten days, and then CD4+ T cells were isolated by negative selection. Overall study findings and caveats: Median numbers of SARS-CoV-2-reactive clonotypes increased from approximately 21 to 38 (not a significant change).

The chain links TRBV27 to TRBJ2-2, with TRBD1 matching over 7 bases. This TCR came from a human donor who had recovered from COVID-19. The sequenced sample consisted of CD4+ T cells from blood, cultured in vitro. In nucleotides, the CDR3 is TGTGCCAGCAGTTTATTTGGGACAGAGAACACCGGGGAGCTGTTTTTT. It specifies CASSLFGTENTGELFF.